This T cell receptor beta chain was documented in a study of cytomegalovirus exposure and HLA in healthy donors (dated by TCRdb to the late 2010s). Some background on the complete study: A later analysis indicated that the 100 to 150 validation repertoires were generated on the platform also employed for the 666 repertoires of the first cohort. To predict cytomegalovirus infection status, the study brought together high-throughput TCR immunosequencing, statistical association of individual TCRs with disease status, and machine learning. In addition to the first cohort of hundreds of subjects, a separate validation cohort of some 120 different subjects was used. The aim of the study was to test whether cataloging public T cell receptors could identify signatures of past pathogen exposure. Overall study results and their limits: In vitro tests confirmed that a few of the cytomegalovirus-associated TCR beta chains recognize cytomegalovirus antigens. Cytomegalovirus status was reported to be diagnosed by the classifier with high specificity and sensitivity in both the original and validation cohorts. Across donors, most TCR sequences were observed very rarely, whereas some public TCRs were present in many individuals. In the study, about 150 TCR beta chains were listed as associated with cytomegalovirus. Of the cluster scores, around 95% were above 0 in a later analysis, which found that TCRs clustered in the first cohort also tended to co-occur in the approximately 120 validation repertoires. The authors suggested that the approach could potentially be extended to other disease states and immunological phenotypes. All 110 or so repertoires were used to score co-occurrence in the validation cohort in a later analysis, because that analysis had no HLA typing for the cohort.

After removal of 6 bases from V and 6 bases from J, the junction retains 12 bases not matched to a gene. CDR3 length: 15 amino acids, cysteine to phenylalanine. Of all the DNA, just the CDR3 is kept, 45 bases in frame from base 1. The CDR1 and CDR2 encoded by the germline V gene (reference sequence) are MNHEY and SMNVEV. About this clone: Its antigen is still unknown. Base qualities were left out, and no much larger clone turns up one base away.

Library construction relied on the immunoSEQ multiplex PCR assay. The paper's processing steps were these. A statistical classification framework was built for diagnosing cytomegalovirus status from the catalog of TCR beta chain sequences. This is the immuneACCESS table as TCRdb keeps it, with only in-frame sequences that have V and J called. A part of the clones is gone; compared with another copy, unresolved V genes explain less than half, and the rest is unexplained. That table furnishes V, J and clone size, whereas the DNA furnished D and trimming. The sample yields tens of thousands of clones; approximately 95% were counted once. The top ten hold 6.5% to 9% of the sample. The donors belonged to the validation cohort of approximately 130 subjects, which was separate from the 666-subject first cohort.

This sequence originates from a woman aged 18-30 years in good health and CMV-seropositive. This chain joins TRBV27 to TRBJ2-7, with 9 bases matching TRBD1. Material for sequencing was PBMCs. The CDR3 reads as follows: CASSLVGTGGSEQYF. At the DNA level, the sequence is TGTGCCAGCAGCCTAGTAGGTACAGGGGGCTCCGAGCAGTACTTC.